A single sample gave rise to the 9 T cell receptor beta chains below, sequenced in a study of regulatory T cells in long-lasting Graves disease. The time point denotes: persistent/refractory GD, antithyroid drugs over 5 years with positive TRAb. There was RNA extracted from PBMCs, and the TCR library was made from it. Researchers made TCR beta libraries by using iRepertoire HTBI primers and running Arm-PCR on CDR3 regions. TCRdb independently ran MiXCR on the multiplex PCR reads; one entry per CDR3 protein. The table includes roughly 400,000 distinct CDR3 sequences, 21% detected once. Sequencing used peripheral blood mononuclear cells (PBMCs), obtained when the disease was refractory, from a patient treated with antithyroid drugs. The origin of the receptors is a female donor with Graves disease.

There are a few counts of this clonotype. This chain links TRBV11-2 with TRBJ2-2; TRBD2 agrees at 7 bases. V shed 0 bases and J 17 bases; nucleotides not matched to a gene: 15. This CDR3 comprises 15 residues. Germline V CDR1 and CDR2: SGHAT, FQNNGV. CDR3 sequence reads: CASSLELSGDYIFFF. The CDR3 DNA follows: TGTGCCAGCAGCTTAGAATTGAGTGGGGACTACATATTTTTTTTT.

The chain carries TRBV7-2 and TRBJ2-3; 8 bases are a match to TRBD2. The CDR3 extends over 17 amino acids. With 2 bases clipped from V and 0 bases from J, the junction kept 7 bases outside the gene matches. Germline lookup yields CDR1 SGHTA and CDR2 FQGNSA. Here the CDR3 DNA reads TGTGCCAGCAGCTTATCCCTAGCGGGTACTAGCACAGATACGCAGTATTTT. It yields the protein CASSLSLAGTSTDTQYF.

This clonotype was seen ten or more times. This sequence joins TRBV27 and TRBJ2-7; D may match TRBD1 or TRBD2 (5 bases each). The germline gives CDR1 MNHEY, CDR2 SMNVEV (reference sequence). CDR3 size: 13 residues. Deletions cut 5 bases from V and 12 bases from J, with 20 bases between. The DNA of the CDR3 is TGTGCCAGCAGTCCTAATCCCAGGGAGATGGTGTACTTC. Translating gives CASSPNPREMVYF.

The chain has TRBV5-1 and TRBJ2-7, with a weak D call TRBD1 (6 bases). CDR3 length: 15 residues. CDR1 is SGHRS, CDR2 YFSETQ, per germline. V lost 4 bases and J 0 bases, leaving 14 bases between the germline ends. CDR3 region: CASSTTGSSSYEQYF. The CDR3 coding sequence is TGCGCCAGCAGCACAACAGGGTCTAGCTCCTACGAGCAGTACTTC.

In this sample, this clonotype turned up a few times. This chain joins TRBV5-1 and TRBJ2-7; no firm D call. This CDR3 is 13 amino acids long. Germline V gene sequence: CDR1 SGHRS, CDR2 YFSETQ. Trimming removed 3 bases at V and 6 bases at J, with 13 bases between. CDR3 DNA sequence: TGCGCCAGCAGCTACACGGGTAGAAGCGAGCAGTACTTC. Protein: CASSYTGRSEQYF. Full variable domain (missing parts from reference TRBV5-1 and TRBJ2-7): KAGVTQTPRYLIKTRGQQVTLSCSPISGHRSVSWYQQTPGQGLQFLFEYFSETQRNKGNFPGRFSGRQFSNSRSEMNVSTLELGDSALYLCASSYTGRSEQYFGPGTRLTVT.

This clonotype came up many times. V is TRBV20-1 and J is TRBJ1-1; 7 bases line up with TRBD1. V shed 5 bases, J shed 1 base, and the junction held 7 bases outside the gene matches. The CDR3 length is 14 residues. Per the germline V gene, CDR1 is DFQATT and CDR2 is SNEGSKA (reference sequence). CDR3 in amino acids: CSAAFRQGNTEAFF. For the CDR3, the DNA is TGCAGTGCTGCTTTTCGACAGGGGAACACTGAAGCTTTCTTT.

V is TRBV29-1 and J is TRBJ1-2; D is unclear. The CDR3 contains 12 residues. The V gene lost 6 bases and the J gene lost 7 bases, with 15 bases spanning the gap. Per germline, CDR1 SQVTM and CDR2 ANQGSEA. This chain's CDR3 is CSVEKHTAGYTF. In nucleotides, the CDR3 is TGCAGCGTCGAAAAGCATACGGCTGGCTACACCTTC.

This sequence joins TRBV3-1 and TRBJ2-1, with TRBD2 identical over 10 bases. Germline lookup yields CDR1 LGHDT and CDR2 YNNKEL (reference sequence). The CDR3 spans 16 residues. After removal of 0 bases from V and 7 bases from J, the junction contained 6 bases not matched to a gene. The CDR3 is CASSQELASGRNEQFF. The DNA of the CDR3 is TGTGCCAGCAGCCAAGAGCTCGCTAGCGGGAGAAATGAGCAGTTCTTC.

This clonotype came up many times. An end of the junction does not agree with germline; a read error may underlie this. The gene calls are TRBV5-1 and TRBJ1-5; 10 bases match TRBD1. The CDR3 consists of 15 residues. The germline gives CDR1 SGHRS, CDR2 YFSETQ. The DNA for the CDR3 is TGCGCCAGCAGCTTGGAGACAGGGGGCAACCAGCCCCAGCATTTT. Translating gives CASSLETGGNQPQHF. Full variable domain (outside the CDR3, taken from reference TRBV5-1 and TRBJ1-5): KAGVTQTPRYLIKTRGQQVTLSCSPISGHRSVSWYQQTPGQGLQFLFEYFSETQRNKGNFPGRFSGRQFSNSRSEMNVSTLELGDSALYLCASSLETGGNQPQHFGDGTRLSIL.